This TCR beta chain comes out of a study of cytomegalovirus exposure and HLA in healthy donors. Study findings and constraints: Later analysis indicated greater clonal expansion among HLA-associated TCR beta chains than among equally common other chains.

PCR primers comprised 60 Vbeta and 13 Jbeta primers. Clones were read by immunoSEQ multiplex PCR, and TCRdb kept only the in-frame ones, dropping some. Of 90,000 to 120,000 clones listed, around three quarters are singletons. The CDR3 runs 15 residues. The germline CDR1 and CDR2 sequences are MGHRA and YSYEKL. In regard to this clone: The antigen is unknown. A read error may produce the germline difference seen at one junction end. Other DNA sequences in this specimen translate into the identical CDR3.

The rearrangement uses TRBV4-1 and TRBJ1-1, with D unresolved. This clonotype originated in a male donor in good health and CMV-seronegative. Sequencing used PBMCs. The DNA for the CDR3 is TGCGCTAGCAGCCAAGAAAGGTTAGAGGTAGCTGAAGCTTTCTTT. Encoded protein: CASSQERLEVAEAFF.